Below, one T cell receptor (beta chain) is given with its context. This entry comes from a study of blood T cell repertoires in COVID-19. Produced via immunoSEQ multiplex PCR; TCRdb's table is partial and in-frame only. The data hold 180,000 or so clones, with 70% to 90% observed a single time. Germline V gene sequence: CDR1 MNHEY, CDR2 SVGAGI. The CDR3 sequence is 15 residues long. The germline V and J ends were trimmed by 5 bases and 0 bases, with 11 bases remaining between them. The receptor was derived from a man in his late teens or twenties with acute or convalescent COVID-19. Sequenced material: peripheral blood. The rearrangement links TRBV6-5 to TRBJ1-3; possible D gene TRBD1, 5 bases. This CDR3 reads CASSTTGFSGNTIYF. For the CDR3, the DNA is TGTGCCAGCAGTACAACAGGTTTCTCTGGAAACACCATATATTTT.